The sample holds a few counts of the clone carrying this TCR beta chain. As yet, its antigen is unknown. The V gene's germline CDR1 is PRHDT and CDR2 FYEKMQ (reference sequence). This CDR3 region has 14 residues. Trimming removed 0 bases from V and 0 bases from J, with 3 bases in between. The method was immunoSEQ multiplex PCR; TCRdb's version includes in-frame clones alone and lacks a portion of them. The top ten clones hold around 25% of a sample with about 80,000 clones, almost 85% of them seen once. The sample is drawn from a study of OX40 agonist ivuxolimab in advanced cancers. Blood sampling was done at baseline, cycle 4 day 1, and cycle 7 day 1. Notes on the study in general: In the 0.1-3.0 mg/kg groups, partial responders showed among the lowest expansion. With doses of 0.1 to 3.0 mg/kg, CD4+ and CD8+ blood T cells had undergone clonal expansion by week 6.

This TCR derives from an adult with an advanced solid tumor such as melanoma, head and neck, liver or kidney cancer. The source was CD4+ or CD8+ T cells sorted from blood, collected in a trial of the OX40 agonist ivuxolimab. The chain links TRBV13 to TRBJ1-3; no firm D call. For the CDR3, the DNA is TGTGCCAGCAGCTTAGGGAACTCTGGAAACACCATATATTTT. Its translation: CASSLGNSGNTIYF.